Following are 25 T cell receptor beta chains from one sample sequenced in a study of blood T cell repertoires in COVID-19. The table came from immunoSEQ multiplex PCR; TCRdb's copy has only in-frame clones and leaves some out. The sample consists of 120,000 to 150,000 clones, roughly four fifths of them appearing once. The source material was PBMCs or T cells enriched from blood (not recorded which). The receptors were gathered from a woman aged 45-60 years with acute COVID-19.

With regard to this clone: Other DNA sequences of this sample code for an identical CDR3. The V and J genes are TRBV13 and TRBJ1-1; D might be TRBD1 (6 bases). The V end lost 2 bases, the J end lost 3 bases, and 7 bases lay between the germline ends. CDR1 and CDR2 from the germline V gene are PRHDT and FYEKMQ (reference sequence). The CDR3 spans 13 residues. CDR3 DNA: TGTGCCAGCAGCTTATACAGGGACACTGAAGCTTTCTTT. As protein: CASSLYRDTEAFF. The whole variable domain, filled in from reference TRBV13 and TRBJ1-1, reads AAGVIQSPRHLIKEKRETATLKCYPIPRHDTVYWYQQGPGQDPQFLISFYEKMQSDKGSIPDRFSAQQFSDYHSELNMSSLELGDSALYFCASSLYRDTEAFFGQGTRLTVV.

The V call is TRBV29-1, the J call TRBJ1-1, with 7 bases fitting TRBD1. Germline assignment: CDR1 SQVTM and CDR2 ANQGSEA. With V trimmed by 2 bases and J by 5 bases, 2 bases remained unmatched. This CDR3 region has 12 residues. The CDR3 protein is CSVELGQTEAFF. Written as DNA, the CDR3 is TGCAGCGTTGAACTGGGACAGACTGAAGCTTTCTTT.

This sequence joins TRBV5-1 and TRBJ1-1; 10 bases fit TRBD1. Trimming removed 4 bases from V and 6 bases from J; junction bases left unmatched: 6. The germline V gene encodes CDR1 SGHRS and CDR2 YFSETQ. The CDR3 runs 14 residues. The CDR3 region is CASSPGQGVSEAFF. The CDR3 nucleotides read TGCGCCAGCAGCCCCGGACAGGGGGTATCTGAAGCTTTCTTT. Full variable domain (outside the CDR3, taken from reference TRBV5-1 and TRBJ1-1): KAGVTQTPRYLIKTRGQQVTLSCSPISGHRSVSWYQQTPGQGLQFLFEYFSETQRNKGNFPGRFSGRQFSNSRSEMNVSTLELGDSALYLCASSPGQGVSEAFFGQGTRLTVV.

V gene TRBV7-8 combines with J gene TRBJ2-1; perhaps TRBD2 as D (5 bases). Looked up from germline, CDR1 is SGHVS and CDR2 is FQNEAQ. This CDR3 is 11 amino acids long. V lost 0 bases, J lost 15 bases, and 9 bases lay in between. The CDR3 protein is CASSLAGVPFF. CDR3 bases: TGTGCCAGCAGCTTAGCGGGAGTTCCGTTCTTC. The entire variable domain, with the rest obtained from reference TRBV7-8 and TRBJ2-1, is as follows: GAGVSQSPRYKVAKRGQDVALRCDPISGHVSLFWYQQALGQGPEFLTYFQNEAQLDKSGLPSDRFFAERPEGSVSTLKIQRTQQEDSAVYLCASSLAGVPFFGPGTRLTVL.

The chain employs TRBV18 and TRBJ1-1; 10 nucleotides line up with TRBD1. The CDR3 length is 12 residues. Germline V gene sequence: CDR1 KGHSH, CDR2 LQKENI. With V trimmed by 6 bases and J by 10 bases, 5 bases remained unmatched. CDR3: CASSPDRGLAFF. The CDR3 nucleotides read TGTGCCAGCTCTCCTGACAGGGGGCTAGCTTTCTTT.

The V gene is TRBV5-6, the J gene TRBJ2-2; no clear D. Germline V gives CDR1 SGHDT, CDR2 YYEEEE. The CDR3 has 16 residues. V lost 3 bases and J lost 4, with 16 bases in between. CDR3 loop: CASSSQPGYGTGELFF. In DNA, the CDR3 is TGTGCCAGCAGCTCCCAGCCCGGGTACGGCACCGGGGAGCTGTTTTTT.

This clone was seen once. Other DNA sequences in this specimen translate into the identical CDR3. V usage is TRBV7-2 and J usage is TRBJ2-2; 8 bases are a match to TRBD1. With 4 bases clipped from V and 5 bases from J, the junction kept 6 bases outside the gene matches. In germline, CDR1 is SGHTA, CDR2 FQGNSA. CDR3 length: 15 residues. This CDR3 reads CASSSDRGGTGELFF. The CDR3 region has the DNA TGTGCCAGCAGCTCAGACAGGGGTGGGACCGGGGAGCTGTTTTTT.

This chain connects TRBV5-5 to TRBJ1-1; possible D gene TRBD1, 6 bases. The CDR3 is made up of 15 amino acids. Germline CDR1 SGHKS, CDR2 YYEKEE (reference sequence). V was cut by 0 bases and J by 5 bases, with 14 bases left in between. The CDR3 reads CASSLVGASWTEAFF. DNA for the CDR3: TGTGCCAGCAGCTTGGTGGGGGCGTCTTGGACTGAAGCTTTCTTT.

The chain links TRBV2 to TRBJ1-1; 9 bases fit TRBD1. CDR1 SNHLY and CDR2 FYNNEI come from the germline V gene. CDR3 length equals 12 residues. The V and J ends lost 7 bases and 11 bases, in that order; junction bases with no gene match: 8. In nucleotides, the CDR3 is TGTGCCAGCACAGGATACAGGGGGCCTGCTTTCTTT. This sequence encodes CASTGYRGPAFF.

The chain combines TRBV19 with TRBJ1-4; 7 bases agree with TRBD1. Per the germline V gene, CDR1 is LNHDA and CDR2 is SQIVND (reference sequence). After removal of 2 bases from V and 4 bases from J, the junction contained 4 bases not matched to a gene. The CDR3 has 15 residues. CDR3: CASSIQGVDNEKLFF. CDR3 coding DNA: TGTGCCAGTAGTATACAGGGGGTAGATAATGAAAAACTGTTTTTT.

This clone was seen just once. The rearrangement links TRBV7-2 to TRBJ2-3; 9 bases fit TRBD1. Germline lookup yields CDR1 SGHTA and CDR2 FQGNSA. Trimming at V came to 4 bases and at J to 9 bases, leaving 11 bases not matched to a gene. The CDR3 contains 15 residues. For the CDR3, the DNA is TGTGCCAGCAGCTCCTTGACAGGGGGGGGCGGAACGCAGTATTTT. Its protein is CASSSLTGGGGTQYF.

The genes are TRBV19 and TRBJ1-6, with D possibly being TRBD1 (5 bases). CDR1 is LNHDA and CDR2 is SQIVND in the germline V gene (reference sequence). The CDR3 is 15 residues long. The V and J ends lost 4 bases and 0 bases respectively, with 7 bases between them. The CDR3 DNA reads TGTGCCAGTAGTACGACAGACTCCTATAATTCACCCCTCCACTTT. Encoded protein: CASSTTDSYNSPLHF.

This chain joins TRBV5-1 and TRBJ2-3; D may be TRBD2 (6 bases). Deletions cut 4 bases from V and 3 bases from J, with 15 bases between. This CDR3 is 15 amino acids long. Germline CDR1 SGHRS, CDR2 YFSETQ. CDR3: CASSPHRERTDTQYF. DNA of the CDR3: TGCGCCAGCAGCCCCCACCGGGAGAGGACAGATACGCAGTATTTT. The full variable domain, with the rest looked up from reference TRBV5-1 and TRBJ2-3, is KAGVTQTPRYLIKTRGQQVTLSCSPISGHRSVSWYQQTPGQGLQFLFEYFSETQRNKGNFPGRFSGRQFSNSRSEMNVSTLELGDSALYLCASSPHRERTDTQYFGPGTRLTVL.

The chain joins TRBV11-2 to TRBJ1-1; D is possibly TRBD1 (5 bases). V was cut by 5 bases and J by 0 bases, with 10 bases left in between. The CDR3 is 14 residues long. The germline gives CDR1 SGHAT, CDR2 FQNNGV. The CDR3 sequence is CASSVRGMNTEAFF. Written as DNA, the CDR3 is TGTGCCAGCAGCGTTCGGGGGATGAACACTGAAGCTTTCTTT.

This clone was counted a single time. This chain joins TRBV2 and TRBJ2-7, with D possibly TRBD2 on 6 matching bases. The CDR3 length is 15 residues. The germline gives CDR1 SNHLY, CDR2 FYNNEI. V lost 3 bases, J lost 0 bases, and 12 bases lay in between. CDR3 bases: TGTGCCAGCAGTGAGGGACTGGGGGGCTCCTACGAGCAGTACTTC. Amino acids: CASSEGLGGSYEQYF.

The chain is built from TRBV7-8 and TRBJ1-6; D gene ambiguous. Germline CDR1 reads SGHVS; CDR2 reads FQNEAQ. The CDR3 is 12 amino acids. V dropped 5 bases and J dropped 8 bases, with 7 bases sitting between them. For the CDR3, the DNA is TGTGCCAGCAGCCCCGGGTATTCACCCCTCCACTTT. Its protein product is CASSPGYSPLHF.

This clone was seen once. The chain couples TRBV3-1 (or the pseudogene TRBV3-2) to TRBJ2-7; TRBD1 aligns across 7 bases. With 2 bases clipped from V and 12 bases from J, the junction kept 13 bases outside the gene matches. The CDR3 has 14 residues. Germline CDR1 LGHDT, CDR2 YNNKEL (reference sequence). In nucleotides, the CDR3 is TGTGCCAGCAGCCAAAGGACAGGAGTCTCTGTGACGTACTTC. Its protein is CASSQRTGVSVTYF.

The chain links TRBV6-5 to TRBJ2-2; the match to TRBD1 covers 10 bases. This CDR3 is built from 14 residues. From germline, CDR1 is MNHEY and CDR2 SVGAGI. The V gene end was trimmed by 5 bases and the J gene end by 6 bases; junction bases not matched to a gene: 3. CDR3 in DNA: TGTGCCAGCAGTCGGGGACAGGGGTCCGGGGAGCTGTTTTTT. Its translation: CASSRGQGSGELFF.

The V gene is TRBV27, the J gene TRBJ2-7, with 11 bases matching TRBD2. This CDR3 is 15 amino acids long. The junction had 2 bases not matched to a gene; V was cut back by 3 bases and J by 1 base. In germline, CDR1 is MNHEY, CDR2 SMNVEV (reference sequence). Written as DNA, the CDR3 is TGTGCCAGCAGTTTCGGGACTAGCGGATCCTACGAGCAGTACTTC. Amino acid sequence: CASSFGTSGSYEQYF.

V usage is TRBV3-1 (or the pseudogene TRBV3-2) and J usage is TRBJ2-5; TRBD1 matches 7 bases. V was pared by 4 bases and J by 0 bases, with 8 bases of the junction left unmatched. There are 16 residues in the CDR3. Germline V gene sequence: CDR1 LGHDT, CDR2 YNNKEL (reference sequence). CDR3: CASSPGLQGYQETQYF. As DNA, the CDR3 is TGTGCCAGCAGCCCCGGATTACAGGGGTACCAAGAGACCCAGTACTTC.

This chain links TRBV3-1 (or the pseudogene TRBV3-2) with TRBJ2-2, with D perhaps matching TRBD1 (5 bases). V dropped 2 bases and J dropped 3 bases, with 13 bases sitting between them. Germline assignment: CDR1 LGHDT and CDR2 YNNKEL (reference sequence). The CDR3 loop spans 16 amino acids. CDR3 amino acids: CASSQMWTIDTGELFF. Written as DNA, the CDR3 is TGTGCCAGCAGCCAAATGTGGACAATAGACACCGGGGAGCTGTTTTTT.

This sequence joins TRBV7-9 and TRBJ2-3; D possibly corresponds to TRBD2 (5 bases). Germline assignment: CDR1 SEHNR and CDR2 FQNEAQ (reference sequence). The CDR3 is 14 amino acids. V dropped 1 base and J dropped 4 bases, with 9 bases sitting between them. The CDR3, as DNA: TGTGCCAGCAGCTTAGGAGGGATCGCAGATACGCAGTATTTT. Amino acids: CASSLGGIADTQYF.

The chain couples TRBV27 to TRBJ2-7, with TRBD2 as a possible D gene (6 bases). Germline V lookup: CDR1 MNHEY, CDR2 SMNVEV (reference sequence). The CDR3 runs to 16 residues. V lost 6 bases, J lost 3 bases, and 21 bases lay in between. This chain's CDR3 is CASRRGGSDDLYEQYF. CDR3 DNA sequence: TGTGCCAGCAGGCGGGGCGGGTCGGACGATCTCTACGAGCAGTACTTC.

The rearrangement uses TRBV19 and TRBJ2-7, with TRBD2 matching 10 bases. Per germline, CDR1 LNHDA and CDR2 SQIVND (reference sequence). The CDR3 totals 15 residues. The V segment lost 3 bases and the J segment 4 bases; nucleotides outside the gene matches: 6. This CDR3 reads CASSMSGRAEYEQYF. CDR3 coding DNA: TGTGCCAGTAGTATGAGCGGGAGGGCCGAGTACGAGCAGTACTTC.

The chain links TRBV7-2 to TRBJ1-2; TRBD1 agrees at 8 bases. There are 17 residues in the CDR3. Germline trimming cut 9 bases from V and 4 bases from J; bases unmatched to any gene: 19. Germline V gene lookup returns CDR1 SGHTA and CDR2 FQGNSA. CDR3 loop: CASILFPPAGGIYGYTF. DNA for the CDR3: TGTGCCAGTATACTGTTCCCTCCCGCAGGGGGCATCTATGGCTACACCTTC.